This record concerns one TCR beta chain sequence. Its antigen is as yet unknown. This CDR3 is 10 amino acids long. Germline CDR1 reads DFQATT; CDR2 reads SNEGSKA (reference sequence). V lost 2 bases to trimming and J lost 4 bases, with 0 bases between them. This record belongs to a study of CD4 T cells in relation to SARS-CoV-2 and coronaviruses. Across the whole study: TCR beta CDR3s were sequenced after roughly nine-day antigen culture of PBMCs.

Before the COVID-19 pandemic, during about 2011-2019, CD4+ T cells were taken from unexposed donors. CD4+ T cells were isolated from the cells after about nine days of culture. The protocol was immunoSEQ multiplex PCR, while the TCRdb copy is restricted to in-frame clones and leaves out a portion. The sample holds under 20,000 clones, 60% to 85% seen once. Sequenced input: CD4+ T cells from PBMCs, cultured in vitro. This chain uses TRBV20-1 with TRBJ2-1; unclear D gene. This clonotype was obtained from a human donor in good health. DNA of the CDR3: TGCAGTGCTAGATACAATGAGCAGTTCTTC. Translation gives CSARYNEQFF.